The present T cell receptor (beta chain) was sequenced within a study of T cell changes during pregnancy in multiple sclerosis. This clone is a singleton in its sample. V lost 7 bases, J lost 0 bases, and 13 bases lay in between. Germline CDR1 reads SGHTS; CDR2 reads YDEGEE. The CDR3 length is 15 residues. The table came from immunoSEQ multiplex PCR; TCRdb's copy has only in-frame clones and leaves some out. The table lists approximately 50,000 clones, about 91% of them singletons. V and J are TRBV5-8 and TRBJ1-4, with D tentatively TRBD1 (6 bases). Sample: CD8+ T cells from peripheral blood mononuclear cells, taken after pregnancy. The sequence came from a female donor with multiple sclerosis, enrolled in a pregnancy study. The CDR3 here is CASGVGTSTNEKLFF. The CDR3 nucleotides are TGTGCCAGCGGCGTGGGGACATCAACTAATGAAAAACTGTTTTTT.